This TCR beta chain comes out of a study of control samples from healthy donors and cancer patients (dated by TCRdb to 2020 to 2022). The germline V gene supplies CDR1 SNHLY and CDR2 FYNNEI. Including the terminal cysteine and phenylalanine, the CDR3 comprises 14 residues. This entry keeps only the CDR3 DNA: 42 bases, framed from base 1. V loses 10 bases, J loses 1 base, and the germline ends lie 14 bases apart. The table lists this clone with a count of one. What antigen it recognizes has not been identified. Base qualities were left out, and no much larger clone turns up one base away. Library prep was done by the immunoSEQ multiplex PCR assay. TCRdb limited this immuneACCESS table to in-frame rearrangements with V and J called. A share of clones is missing; checked studies link under half to unresolved V genes, and the rest is unexplained. This sample lists some 200,000 clones; approximately 92% were detected once. Of the sample, more than 1.2% falls within the top ten clones.

The sequence was obtained from a young man in good health. This sequence uses TRBV2 and TRBJ1-5, with a weak D call of TRBD1 (6 bases match). Input material: blood. The CDR3 protein: CATMGGGSNQPQHF. Read as DNA, the sequence is TGTGCCACCATGGGAGGGGGGAGCAATCAGCCCCAGCATTTT.